This note documents a single TCR beta chain sequence. It lacks a known antigen. Per-base quality was not reported, and no clone a single base away is much larger than it. CDR1 and CDR2 (MGHDK, SYGVNS) derive from the germline V gene. The CDR3 spans 13 residues, from the cysteine through the phenylalanine. The entry retains the CDR3 DNA only, 39 bases that are in frame from base 1. V ends up 10 bases short and J 4 bases short, with an unmatched junction base count of 4. Separate from the roughly 650-subject first cohort, the validation cohort of 120 subjects was the group to which the donors belonged. The method was the immunoSEQ multiplex PCR assay. As for the original processing: A statistical classification framework was built to diagnose cytomegalovirus status from the catalog of TCR beta chain sequences. TCRdb retrieved this table from immuneACCESS and kept in-frame rearrangements only. Not all clones are present; in checked studies, unresolved V genes account for under half, and no reason is known for the remainder. The D gene and trimming were derived from the DNA, and the V and J assignments and clone size from that table. This sample has some 130,000 clones in its table, and 70% to 85% of those were observed once. The ten biggest clones cover less than 35% of the sample.

These data belong to a study of cytomegalovirus exposure and HLA in healthy donors (dated 2017 in TCRdb). For the study in its entirety: The 500 to 700 repertoires of the first cohort and the roughly 120 validation repertoires were produced on the same platform, according to a later analysis. The study was designed to test whether signatures of past pathogen exposure could be identified by cataloging public T cell receptors. Along with the 666-subject first cohort, a separate validation cohort of over 90 different subjects was used. To predict cytomegalovirus infection status, the study brought together high-throughput TCR immunosequencing, statistical association of individual TCRs with disease status, and machine learning. On the study overall, not on this receptor specifically: A total of 150 to 200 TCR beta chains were listed by the study as associated with cytomegalovirus. In vitro tests confirmed that a few of the cytomegalovirus-associated TCR beta chains recognize cytomegalovirus antigens. Subsequent analysis determined that TCRs grouped into clusters in the first cohort also showed a tendency toward co-occurrence across the 120 or so validation repertoires, and approximately 94% of cluster scores exceeded 0. A later analysis had no HLA typing for the validation cohort, so co-occurrence there was scored across all 110 or so repertoires. The classifier was reported to diagnose cytomegalovirus status with high specificity and sensitivity in both the original and validation cohorts. Most TCR sequences were seen in very few donors, while some public TCRs were found in many individuals. The authors suggested that the approach could potentially be generalized to other disease states and immunological phenotypes.

Material for sequencing was PBMCs. The receptor was isolated from a man aged 25-45 years in good health and CMV-seropositive. The sequence joins TRBV25-1 to TRBJ2-2, with 9 bases in between that match TRBD1. DNA sequence: TGTGCCACCTCGACAGGGGGCACCGGGGAGCTGTTTTTT. It is translated as CATSTGGTGELFF. Outside the CDR3, residues come from the reference TRBV25-1 and TRBJ2-2 proteins, so the full variable domain is: EADIYQTPRYLVIGTGKKITLECSQTMGHDKMYWYQQDPGMELHLIHYSYGVNSTEKGDLSSESTVSRIRTEHFPLTLESARPSHTSQYLCATSTGGTGELFFGEGSRLTVL.